This T cell receptor beta chain was recovered during a study of blood T cell repertoires in COVID-19. About the study: Sites in the United States, Italy and Spain provided acute and convalescent COVID-19 samples. PBMCs, B-cell-depleted T cells, or T cells were the source of the cDNA or gDNA that made up the material.

CDR1 and CDR2 from the germline V gene are MNHEY and SVGAGI. V was shortened by 5 bases and J by 7 bases, with 12 bases between the two germline ends. CDR3 length: 13 amino acids. In the authors' workflow: Amplified reference gene primers provided the basis for estimating nucleated cell counts. The protocol was immunoSEQ multiplex PCR, while the TCRdb copy is restricted to in-frame clones and leaves out a portion. The DNA was the basis for D and trimming; V, J and clone size are from that table. Of under 300,000 clones in the sample, around 89% were seen once. What was sequenced was peripheral blood. This chain uses TRBV6-5 with TRBJ1-5, with D possibly TRBD1 on 6 matching bases. The clonotype was recovered from a woman aged 40 to 50 who had recovered from COVID-19. The CDR3 reads CASSTPGEQPQHF. CDR3 sequence (DNA): TGTGCCAGCAGTACCCCAGGGGAACAGCCCCAGCATTTT.